This T cell receptor (beta chain) was sequenced for a study of blood T cell repertoires in COVID-19. Repertoires were generated with immunoSEQ multiplex PCR, while TCRdb's copy carries only in-frame clones and drops some. The table includes roughly 200,000 clones, 89% detected once. This clonotype originated in a woman between 25 and 40 years old with acute COVID-19. Sequencing was carried out using PBMCs or T cells enriched from blood (not recorded which).

The CDR3 is CASGPGTGDTDTQYF. The CDR3 nucleotides are TGTGCTAGTGGTCCGGGGACAGGGGACACAGATACGCAGTATTTT. The chain carries TRBV12-5 and TRBJ2-3; 10 bases fit TRBD1. After removal of 5 bases from V and 2 bases from J, the junction contained 4 bases not matched to a gene. CDR3 size: 15 residues. Germline V gene sequence: CDR1 LGHNT, CDR2 FRNRAP. The full variable domain, completed using reference TRBV12-5 and TRBJ2-3, is DARVTQTPRHKVTEMGQEVTMRCQPILGHNTVFWYRQTMMQGLELLAYFRNRAPLDDSGMPKDRFSAEMPDATLATLKIQPSEPRDSAVYFCASGPGTGDTDTQYFGPGTRLTVL.